The clone carrying this T cell receptor beta chain was detected only a few times. Seattle patients were enrolled during active infection and followed longitudinally. The entry originates in a study of blood T cell repertoires in COVID-19. Across the study: In each case, the material was cDNA or gDNA derived from T cells, B-cell-depleted T cells, or PBMCs.

There are 13 residues in the CDR3. Germline trimming cut 8 bases from V and 7 bases from J; bases unmatched to any gene: 10. CDR1 and CDR2 from the germline V gene are MNHEY and SVGAGI. Here immunoSEQ multiplex PCR was the method, and the copy in TCRdb shows in-frame clones only, minus some. The sample shows 65,000 to 70,000 clones, approximately 84% of them seen only once. This clonotype was sampled from a man aged 40-55 years with COVID-19, enrolled during active disease. The sample taken for sequencing was peripheral blood. The chain couples TRBV6-5 to TRBJ1-2; 7 nucleotides match TRBD1. The CDR3 region has the DNA TGTGCCAGCTCCATTCAGGGGGAATTTGGCTACACCTTC. Translation gives CASSIQGEFGYTF.